The rows below give T cell receptor beta chains drawn from one sample of a study of T cell repertoires in cytomegalovirus infection. TCRdb itself ran the reads through MiXCR, one entry per CDR3 protein. The sample includes 150,000 to 200,000 distinct CDR3 sequences, around 15% of them seen just once. Sequenced material: PBMCs. The receptors shown here come from a human donor in good health (CMV status not recorded). Some clones in this sample may be carry-over from other donors' samples. CDR3s include the opening cysteine and the closing phenylalanine or tryptophan. The order of the fields is clone size, J gene, V gene, D gene, CDR3 protein, CDR3 DNA. A D gene is named only where the DNA matches it firmly. Some rows mark clone size as missing; the rest say once, few, many or name a class of expanded clone.

clone size: many; J gene: TRBJ2-3; V gene: TRBV7-9; D gene: TRBD2; CDR3 protein: CASSLTSASTDTQYF; CDR3 DNA: TGTGCCAGCAGCTTGACTAGCGCTAGCACAGATACGCAGTATTTT
clone size: many; J gene: TRBJ1-1; V gene: TRBV7-9; D gene: TRBD1; CDR3 protein: CASSYFRTGRRAFF; CDR3 DNA: TGTGCCAGCAGCTATTTCAGGACAGGGCGGCGAGCTTTCTTT
clone size: many; J gene: TRBJ2-5; V gene: TRBV7-6; D gene: TRBD2; CDR3 protein: CASSTLSGKGEETQYF; CDR3 DNA: TGTGCCAGCAGCACCCTTAGCGGGAAGGGGGAAGAGACCCAGTACTTC
clone size: many; J gene: TRBJ1-1; V gene: TRBV7-3; D gene: -; CDR3 protein: CASSLMGLDRAGVAFF; CDR3 DNA: TGTGCCAGCAGCTTAATGGGCCTGGACCGCGCGGGGGTTGCTTTCTTT
clone size: -; J gene: TRBJ1-2; V gene: TRBV28; D gene: -; CDR3 protein: CASSLFEANYGYTF; CDR3 DNA: TGTGCCAGCAGTTTATTTGAGGCTAACTATGGCTACACCTTC
clone size: many; J gene: TRBJ2-7; V gene: TRBV12-3/TRBV12-4; D gene: -; CDR3 protein: CASSHRDLTLLGDYEQYF; CDR3 DNA: TGTGCCAGCAGTCATCGGGACCTAACCTTATTAGGGGACTACGAGCAGTACTTC
clone size: -; J gene: TRBJ2-5; V gene: TRBV29-1; D gene: TRBD2; CDR3 protein: CSVVSGRAGETQYF; CDR3 DNA: TGCAGCGTTGTTAGCGGGAGGGCCGGGGAGACCCAGTACTTC
clone size: many; J gene: TRBJ2-3; V gene: TRBV7-8; D gene: TRBD1; CDR3 protein: CATIRDSNTDTQYF; CDR3 DNA: TGTGCCACCATTAGGGACAGCAACACAGATACGCAGTATTTT
clone size: many; J gene: TRBJ2-6; V gene: TRBV28; D gene: -; CDR3 protein: CASSLPLRGGANVLTF; CDR3 DNA: TGTGCCAGCAGTCTTCCCCTGAGGGGGGGGGCCAACGTCCTGACTTTC
clone size: -; J gene: TRBJ2-3; V gene: TRBV5-4; D gene: TRBD2; CDR3 protein: CASSSRTSGRDTQYF; CDR3 DNA: TGTGCCAGCAGCTCTAGGACTAGCGGGAGGGATACGCAGTATTTT
clone size: few; J gene: TRBJ2-7; V gene: TRBV28; D gene: -; CDR3 protein: CASHMPGLGPGQYF; CDR3 DNA: TGTGCCAGTCACATGCCAGGCTTAGGGCCCGGACAGTACTTC
clone size: many; J gene: TRBJ2-6; V gene: TRBV7-3; D gene: -; CDR3 protein: CASTPYGLHVSGANVLTF; CDR3 DNA: TGTGCCAGCACCCCTTACGGACTTCACGTTTCTGGGGCCAACGTCCTGACTTTC